This TCR beta chain was identified in a study of blood T cell repertoires in COVID-19. Study-level background: Both acute and convalescent COVID-19 samples were obtained from the United States, Italy and Spain.

This clone has a single count. Ages ranged from roughly 18 to 100 years, with residence in fewer than 25 US areas. Recovered status in Cohort 3 required two negative PCRs, clearance, or symptom resolution. TCRdb keeps only in-frame clones here, not all; method: immunoSEQ multiplex PCR. Among roughly 180,000 clones listed, approximately 81% were seen once. The TCR comes from a man between 60 and 70 years old who had recovered from COVID-19. Sequencing was carried out using PBMCs or T cells enriched from blood (not recorded which).

The CDR3 DNA reads as TGTGCCAGTAGGAAGCGGGATACATCCTACAATGAGCAGTTCTTC. Translation: CASRKRDTSYNEQFF. The J gene is TRBJ2-1, the V gene TRBV19; the match to TRBD2 covers 7 bases. CDR1 LNHDA and CDR2 SQIVND come from the germline V gene (reference sequence). This CDR3 has 15 residues. V trimming: 6 bases; J trimming: 1 base; junction bases outside the gene matches: 6.